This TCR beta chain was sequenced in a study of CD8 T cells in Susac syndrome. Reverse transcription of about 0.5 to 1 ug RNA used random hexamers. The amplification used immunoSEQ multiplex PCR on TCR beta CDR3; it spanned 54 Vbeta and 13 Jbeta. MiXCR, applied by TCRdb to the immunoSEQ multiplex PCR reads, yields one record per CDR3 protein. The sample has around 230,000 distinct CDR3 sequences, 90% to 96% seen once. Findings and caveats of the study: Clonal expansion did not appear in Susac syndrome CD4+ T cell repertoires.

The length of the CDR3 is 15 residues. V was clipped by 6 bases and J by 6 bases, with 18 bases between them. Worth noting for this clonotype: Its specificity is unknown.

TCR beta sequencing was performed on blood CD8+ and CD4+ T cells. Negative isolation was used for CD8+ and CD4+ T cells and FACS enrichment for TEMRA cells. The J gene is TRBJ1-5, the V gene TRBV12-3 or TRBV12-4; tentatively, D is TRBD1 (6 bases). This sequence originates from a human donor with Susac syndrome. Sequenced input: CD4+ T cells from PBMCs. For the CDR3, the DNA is TGTGCCAGCAGCCAACAGGGAGGTGGAAGTCAGCCCCAGCATTTT. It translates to CASSQQGGGSQPQHF.